These 4 T cell receptor beta chains share one sample of origin, sequenced in a study of T cell repertoires in cytomegalovirus infection. Their specific antigens are unknown. In TCRdb, the reads were re-called with MiXCR into one record per CDR3 protein. This sample has approximately 110,000 distinct CDR3 sequences, with about 28% found just once. The sample consisted of CD8+ T cells from cultured PBMCs, taken from culture after CMV antigen stimulation. These receptors were obtained from a human donor in good health (CMV status not recorded). Some clones in this sample may be carry-over from other donors' samples.

This clonotype has a handful of counts. The chain uses TRBV7-9 and TRBJ2-1; maybe TRBD1 (6 bases). Germline CDR1 and CDR2: SEHNR and FQNEAQ (reference sequence). Trimming removed 5 bases at V and 1 base at J, with 12 bases between. The CDR3 length is 15 residues. CDR3 region: CASSLGQTSYNEQFF. The DNA of the CDR3 is TGTGCCAGCAGCCTGGGACAAACTTCCTACAATGAGCAGTTCTTC.

There are a few counts of this clonotype. The chain joins TRBV7-8 to TRBJ1-1; unclear D gene. V lost 4 bases to trimming and J lost 5 bases, with 11 bases between them. The CDR3 extends over 13 amino acids. Germline lookup yields CDR1 SGHVS and CDR2 FQNEAQ. DNA for the CDR3: TGTGCCAGCAGCTCCGAATTTGGGACTGAAGCTTTCTTT. The encoded protein is CASSSEFGTEAFF.

Worth noting for this clonotype: A read error may be the cause here, since a much bigger clone is one base away. V gene TRBV7-2 combines with J gene TRBJ2-5; no firm D call. The length of the CDR3 is 13 residues. The V and J ends lost 3 bases and 1 base respectively, with 6 bases between them. Germline CDR1 is SGHTA and CDR2 is FQGNSA. DNA for the CDR3: TGTACCAGCAGCTTGCCAGGCCAAGAGACCCAGTACTTC. Protein sequence: CTSSLPGQETQYF. The variable domain in full, with the rest retrieved from reference TRBV7-2 and TRBJ2-5, is GAGVSQSPSNKVTEKGKDVELRCDPISGHTALYWYRQSLGQGLEFLIYFQGNSAPDKSGLPSDRFSAERTGGSVSTLTIQRTQQEDSAVYLCTSSLPGQETQYFGPGTRLLVL.

V and J are TRBV6-2 or TRBV6-3 and TRBJ1-1; D gene unclear. Trimming removed 7 bases from V and 1 base from J, with 16 bases in between. The CDR3 runs 15 residues. Germline V lookup: CDR1 MNHEY, CDR2 SVGEGT. Here the CDR3 reads CASTLSGTSNTEAFF. For the CDR3, the DNA is TGTGCCAGCACCCTTTCGGGCACCTCGAACACTGAAGCTTTCTTT.